This entry is about one T cell receptor beta chain. The antigen remains undetermined. In germline, CDR1 is MNHEY, CDR2 SMNVEV (reference sequence). Trimming took 5 bases from V and 1 from J; bases not matched to a gene: 13. The CDR3 runs to 18 residues. The sample comes from a study of cytomegalovirus exposure and HLA in healthy donors. Study as a whole: It was reported in a later analysis that the same platform had been used for the 120 or so validation repertoires as for the 550 to 750 first-cohort repertoires.

Points from the study as a whole: Researchers counted 164 TCR beta chains as cytomegalovirus-associated. Both high specificity and high sensitivity reportedly marked the classifier's diagnosis of cytomegalovirus status.

These donors were members of the approximately 110-subject validation cohort, a group separate from the approximately 700-subject first cohort. Using immunoSEQ multiplex PCR, the repertoire was profiled, and TCRdb retains in-frame clones only, with some absent. The sample consists of about 140,000 clones, roughly 86% of them appearing once. The chain links TRBV27 to TRBJ2-3; 9 bases map to TRBD2. The TCR was taken from a man in his late teens or twenties in good health and CMV-seropositive. The sample comprised PBMCs. This chain's CDR3 is CASSPRIAGEMGTDTQYF. The CDR3 coding sequence is TGTGCCAGCAGTCCCCGCATAGCGGGGGAGATGGGCACAGATACGCAGTATTTT.